Listed below are T cell receptor beta chains from one sample, sequenced in a study of cytomegalovirus exposure and HLA in healthy donors. Sequencing was performed with immunoSEQ multiplex PCR; in TCRdb, only in-frame clones are kept and a portion is missing. The sample has fewer than 85,000 clones; under 80% are singletons. The sequencing input was PBMCs. These receptors originate from a male donor in good health and CMV-seropositive. CDR3s include the opening cysteine and the closing phenylalanine or tryptophan. D genes are given only for firm matches. Some rows have no size entry. The others give once, few or many, or a class for an expanded clone.

TRBJ2-1	TRBV7-2	NA	NA	TGTGCCAGTCAGGAGGGCTGGGATGAGCAGTTCTTC	CASQEGWDEQFF
TRBJ1-2	TRBV6-5	NA	NA	TGTGCCAGCAGTTACGGGGCAGACACTTCTAACTATGGCTACACCTTC	CASSYGADTSNYGYTF
TRBJ2-2	TRBV25-1	NA	TRBD1	TGTGCCAGCAGTGTGGAAGGGGGCGAGACTACCGGGGAGCTGTTTTTT	CASSVEGGETTGELFF
TRBJ1-4	TRBV5-1	NA	NA	TGCGCCAGCAGCTCACGCGACAGTTATGAAAAACTGTTTTTT	CASSSRDSYEKLFF
TRBJ1-4	TRBV7-6	NA	TRBD1	TGTGCCAGCAGCTTTTCGGGACAGGGGGATTCTAATGAAAAACTGTTTTTT	CASSFSGQGDSNEKLFF
TRBJ1-5	TRBV19	NA	NA	TGTGCCAGTAGTATAGGGGGGGGGCAGAGGCAGCCCCAGCATTTT	CASSIGGGQRQPQHF
TRBJ2-7	TRBV19	NA	NA	TGTGCCAGTAGAAATCCCCGAGTCTACGAGCAGTACTTC	CASRNPRVYEQYF
TRBJ2-7	TRBV18	NA	TRBD1	TGTGCCAGCTCAGGACAGGGGAGCTCCTACGAGCAGTACTTC	CASSGQGSSYEQYF
TRBJ2-7	TRBV27	once	NA	TGTGCCAGCTCTTTGGGCCAGAACGGGATCCACGAGCAGTACTTC	CASSLGQNGIHEQYF
TRBJ1-6	TRBV30	NA	TRBD1	TGTGCCTGGCTTAGAAACGACAGGGTCTATTCACCCCTCCACTTT	CAWLRNDRVYSPLHF
TRBJ2-1	TRBV5-1	NA	TRBD2	TGCGCCAGCAGCCTATTAGCGGGGGTCAACAATGAGCAGTTCTTC	CASSLLAGVNNEQFF
TRBJ2-6	TRBV5-4	NA	NA	TGTGCCAGCAGCTTTACAGGGTCCGGGGCCAACGTCCTGACTTTC	CASSFTGSGANVLTF
TRBJ2-7	TRBV4-3	NA	TRBD1	TGCGCCAGCAGCCAAGACAGGACAGGGAGCTACGAGCAGTACTTC	CASSQDRTGSYEQYF
TRBJ1-1	TRBV19	NA	NA	TGTGCCAGTAGTTCCCCCCGGGGGGGCACTGAAGCTTTCTTT	CASSSPRGGTEAFF
TRBJ2-7	TRBV10-3	NA	TRBD2	TGTGCCATCAGTGAGTCGAGTAGCGGGGGAGTTTGCGAGCAGTACTTC	CAISESSSGGVCEQYF
TRBJ2-6	TRBV7-2	NA	NA	TGTGCCAGCAGCCGCGCAGGGGATGGGGCCAACGTCCTGACTTTC	CASSRAGDGANVLTF
TRBJ1-1	TRBV18	NA	TRBD1	TGTGCCAGCTCACGCGACAGGGGCGCGTACACTGAAGCTTTCTTT	CASSRDRGAYTEAFF
TRBJ1-1	TRBV28	few	TRBD1	TGTGCCAGCATCGAACCAGGGGGGAACACTGAAGCTTTCTTT	CASIEPGGNTEAFF
TRBJ2-7	TRBV5-6	NA	TRBD1	TGTGCCAGCAGCTTGCCCGGGACAGGGGACTCTCAGCAGTCCTTC	CASSLPGTGDSQQSF
TRBJ2-7	TRBV2	few	NA	TGTGCCAGCAAAGGGACTTTTTACTACGAGCAGTACTTC	CASKGTFYYEQYF
TRBJ1-4	TRBV25-1	NA	NA	TGTGCCAGCAGTGAAGGGACTGGGGGACGGGAGCGGTTTTTT	CASSEGTGGRERFF
TRBJ1-2	TRBV4-3	NA	NA	TGCGCCAGCAGCCTTTTTCGGGCAGGGGAGTATGGCTACACCTTC	CASSLFRAGEYGYTF
TRBJ2-5	TRBV9	NA	NA	TGTGCCAGCAGCGTAGGCAGGGCAGCGACCCAGTACTTC	CASSVGRAATQYF
TRBJ1-2	TRBV28	NA	NA	TGTGCCAGCAGTTCGCGGGGGGATGCTAACTATGGCTACACCTTC	CASSSRGDANYGYTF
TRBJ2-7	TRBV21-1	NA	NA	TGTGCCAGCAGCAAACAACTTTTCATCCGGGACAGGGAAAACGAGCAGTACTTC	CASSKQLFIRDRENEQYF
TRBJ2-1	TRBV7-9	NA	NA	TGTGCCAGCAGCGGACCCCACCCTGGCGGACATATCCCCGAGCAGTTCTTC	CASSGPHPGGHIPEQFF
TRBJ2-7	TRBV7-6	NA	NA	TGTGCCAGCAGCTTAGTCGGGGTCTACGAGCAGTACTTC	CASSLVGVYEQYF
TRBJ2-3	TRBV5-1	NA	NA	TGCGCCAGCACTCGCGGAATCGGAAACACAGATACGCAGTATTTT	CASTRGIGNTDTQYF
TRBJ2-7	TRBV7-7	NA	TRBD2	TGTGCCAGCAGCCCAAGTAGCGGGGGGCTGTACGAGCAGTACTTC	CASSPSSGGLYEQYF